This T cell receptor beta chain originates from a study of cytomegalovirus exposure and HLA in healthy donors. On the study more broadly: There were approximately 80 million unique TCRs (from HLA-typed donors) in an early data release. Findings and limits, study-wide: According to a later analysis, most TCR beta chains associated with CMV appeared HLA-restricted.

The PCR contained 60 Vbeta and 13 Jbeta primers. Generated by immunoSEQ multiplex PCR, the TCRdb table keeps only in-frame clones and is missing some. Here the sample spans 100,000 or so clones, 80% to 90% being singletons. As to this clone: Its cognate antigen is unknown.

Nominally healthy donors provided the samples, though records likely missed some immune exposures. This TCR derives from a man younger than 45 in good health and CMV-seropositive. Sample: PBMCs.

CDR3 loop: CASSQDIGQGVYEQYF. CDR3 in DNA: TGCGCCAGCAGCCAAGATATCGGACAGGGGGTCTACGAGCAGTACTTC. This chain joins TRBV4-3 and TRBJ2-5, with TRBD1 matching 10 bases. The last part of the DNA fits TRBJ2-7 better; the J call may be wrong. This CDR3 contains 16 residues. Per the germline V gene, CDR1 is LGHNA and CDR2 is YSLEER.